This T cell receptor beta chain derives from a study of T cell changes during pregnancy in multiple sclerosis. Only in-frame clones appear in the TCRdb table, and some are missing; sequencing was by immunoSEQ multiplex PCR. The sample has tens of thousands of clones, 90% to 95% seen once. V lost 6 bases and J 5 bases, leaving 10 bases between the germline ends. The CDR3 totals 12 residues. Germline assignment: CDR1 SNHLY and CDR2 FYNNEI. The sample in question was CD4+ T cells from peripheral blood mononuclear cells, obtained in the second trimester of pregnancy. The TCR sequence derives from a female donor with multiple sclerosis, enrolled in a pregnancy study. The rearrangement links TRBV2 to TRBJ1-2; D gene ambiguous. The CDR3 loop reads CASRVGEYGYTF. In DNA, the CDR3 is TGTGCCAGCAGGGTGGGAGAGTATGGCTACACCTTC.